This TCR beta chain was sequenced for a study of Graves' ophthalmopathy and Graves' hyperthyroidism. Study background: Absence of ophthalmopathy within 18 months of follow-up defined stable hyperthyroidism. Overall study results and limits: Blood samples also showed most expanded thyroid clonotypes exceeding 0.001 frequency.

As concerns this clonotype: Its antigen is not identified.

The study amplified TCR beta CDR3 regions using RNA transcripts. A first-round RT-PCR used HTBI primers, followed by a second-round multiplex PCR. From the multiplex PCR reads, TCRdb called clonotypes with MiXCR, one entry per CDR3 protein. The sample holds more than 1,000,000 distinct CDR3 sequences; 35% to 40% are singletons and the top ten take roughly 11%. The receptor was isolated from an adult man with Graves' hyperthyroidism. The sequenced sample consisted of peripheral blood or thyroid tissue (not recorded which).

CDR3 sequence reads: CASSPLLAAPVETQYF. CDR3 nucleotides: TGTGCCAGCAGCCCTCTACTAGCGGCCCCCGTGGAGACCCAGTACTTC. V gene TRBV7-9 combines with J gene TRBJ2-5; the match to TRBD2 covers 8 bases. The V and J ends lost 5 bases and 5 bases, in that order; junction bases with no gene match: 13. The CDR3 contains 16 residues. In germline, CDR1 is SEHNR, CDR2 FQNEAQ (reference sequence).